The 24 T cell receptor beta chains given below trace back to one sample, sequenced in a study of naive and memory T cell subsets. Both TRBC1 and TRBC2 were covered by a beta constant-region primer of two equimolar oligonucleotides. TCRdb processed the UMI-ligation and nested PCR reads anew with MiXCR; each CDR3 protein has one entry. In the table there are roughly 140,000 distinct CDR3 sequences, over 15% of which are singletons. The specimen sequenced was naive CD4+ T cells from blood. These receptors all come from a human donor in good health.

CDR3 nucleotide sequence: TGTGCCAGCAGCTTAGCGCGGATGCGGAGCTCCTACGAGCAGTACTTC. It encodes CASSLARMRSSYEQYF. The chain carries TRBV7-8 and TRBJ2-7, with D uncertain. The germline CDR1 and CDR2 sequences are SGHVS and FQNEAQ. The V gene lost 0 bases and the J gene lost 0 bases, with 12 bases spanning the gap. The CDR3 length is 16 residues.

This clonotype was found a few times. V usage is TRBV5-4 and J usage is TRBJ2-3; weak D call: TRBD2 (5 bases). Germline CDR1 and CDR2: SGHNT and YYREEE (reference sequence). V lost 4 bases and J lost 0, with 15 bases in between. The CDR3 length is 16 residues. CDR3 loop: CASSPRPRGSTDTQYF. The CDR3 DNA reads as TGTGCCAGCAGCCCCCGGCCCCGCGGGAGCACAGATACGCAGTATTTT.

This clonotype was observed a handful of times. This rearrangement joins TRBV5-6 to TRBJ1-1; TRBD1 might be the D (6 bases). The CDR3 is 16 residues long. With 4 bases removed from V and 0 bases from J, the gap between germline ends came to 16 bases. Germline assignment: CDR1 SGHDT and CDR2 YYEEEE. Here the CDR3 reads CASSLRGVSMNTEAFF. In nucleotides, the CDR3 is TGTGCCAGCAGCCTAAGGGGGGTCAGCATGAACACTGAAGCTTTCTTT.

The rearrangement links TRBV4-1 to TRBJ2-3; 9 bases line up with TRBD2. This CDR3 region has 17 residues. Trimming took 1 base from V and 4 from J; bases not matched to a gene: 9. The V gene's germline CDR1 is MGHRA and CDR2 YSYEKL. CDR3 in DNA: TGCGCCAGCAGCCAAGTCGTTTTGGCGGGAGGGCCAGATACGCAGTATTTT. This translates into CASSQVVLAGGPDTQYF.

The V call is TRBV5-1, the J call TRBJ2-3; 10 positions match TRBD2. The trim removed 0 bases at V and 8 bases at J, leaving 3 bases unmatched. Germline loops: CDR1 SGHRS, CDR2 YFSETQ. This CDR3 is 14 amino acids long. DNA of the CDR3: TGCGCCAGCAGCTTGGGGACTAGCGGACCTACGCAGTATTTT. This gives the protein CASSLGTSGPTQYF. Full variable domain (outside the CDR3, taken from reference TRBV5-1 and TRBJ2-3): KAGVTQTPRYLIKTRGQQVTLSCSPISGHRSVSWYQQTPGQGLQFLFEYFSETQRNKGNFPGRFSGRQFSNSRSEMNVSTLELGDSALYLCASSLGTSGPTQYFGPGTRLTVL.

The rearrangement joins TRBV20-1 to TRBJ1-5, with D possibly TRBD1 on 6 matching bases. Trimming shortened V by 3 bases and J by 6 bases, and 15 bases separated the two germline ends. Germline values: CDR1 DFQATT, CDR2 SNEGSKA (reference sequence). This CDR3 comprises 14 residues. The CDR3 nucleotides are TGCAGTGCTAGGGTCACGACAGGTGGTCAGCCCCAGCATTTT. Its translation: CSARVTTGGQPQHF.

This clonotype has more than one count but fewer than ten. Germline and junction disagree at one end, which may indicate a read error. The J gene is TRBJ2-5, the V gene TRBV7-2; 7 nucleotides line up with TRBD2. The CDR3 totals 14 residues. Germline CDR1 SGHTA, CDR2 FQGNSA. The CDR3 DNA follows: TGTGCCAGCAGCTTAAGGGAGGGCTGGCGGGGACTCGGCTTC. Translated: CASSLREGWRGLGF.

The table lists this clonotype with a few counts. This chain uses TRBV30 with TRBJ2-1; D unclear. Per the germline V gene, CDR1 is GTSNPN and CDR2 is SVGIG (reference sequence). Between the trimmed V and J ends, which lost 2 bases and 1 base, there was a span of 9 bases. The CDR3 extends over 14 amino acids. The CDR3 sequence is CAWSPTESYNEQFF. In nucleotides, the CDR3 is TGTGCCTGGAGTCCCACCGAGTCCTACAATGAGCAGTTCTTC. The variable domain in full, with the rest retrieved from reference TRBV30 and TRBJ2-1, is SQTIHQWPATLVQPVGSPLSLECTVEGTSNPNLYWYRQAAGRGLQLLFYSVGIGQISSEVPQNLSASRPQDRQFILSSKKLLLSDSGFYLCAWSPTESYNEQFFGPGTRLTVL.

The V and J genes are TRBV10-3 and TRBJ1-2; D gene unclear. CDR3 length equals 13 residues. The germline gives CDR1 ENHRY, CDR2 SYGVKD. V shed 10 bases and J shed 7 bases, with 19 bases lying between them. The CDR3 DNA reads as TGTGCCACCCGGCGGGAGGACTTAGGTGGCTACACCTTC. Translating it yields CATRREDLGGYTF.

The V call is TRBV11-2, the J call TRBJ2-1; TRBD2 matches at 8 bases. The CDR3 is 17 amino acids. In germline, CDR1 is SGHAT, CDR2 FQNNGV. The J segment lost 12 bases and the V segment lost 2 bases, leaving 18 bases of the junction unmatched. In DNA form, the CDR3 reads TGTGCCAGCAGCTTAACGGGAAGGGTAGCGGGACCGGTAGGGCAGTTCTTC. This encodes CASSLTGRVAGPVGQFF.

The J gene is TRBJ2-5, the V gene TRBV7-9; 11 bases match TRBD2. The CDR3 has 13 amino acids. Unmatched junction bases numbered 0, after V lost 6 bases and J lost 3 bases. Germline-derived CDR1 and CDR2 are SEHNR and FQNEAQ (reference sequence). CDR3: CASRLAGEETQYF. CDR3 in DNA: TGTGCCAGCAGACTAGCGGGAGAAGAGACCCAGTACTTC.

This chain uses TRBV12-3 or TRBV12-4 with TRBJ1-1; tentatively, D is TRBD1 (6 bases). Deletions cut 6 bases from V and 1 base from J, with 12 bases between. The length of the CDR3 is 14 residues. In DNA form, the CDR3 reads TGTGCCAGCAGGCCGGGACACCAGAACACTGAAGCTTTCTTT. This sequence encodes CASRPGHQNTEAFF.

This clonotype was counted a few times. V usage is TRBV20-1 and J usage is TRBJ2-1; 11 bases align to TRBD2. Trimming removed 5 bases from V and 6 bases from J; junction bases left unmatched: 6. The CDR3 consists of 14 residues. The germline V gene has CDR1 DFQATT and CDR2 SNEGSKA (reference sequence). The CDR3 region has the DNA TGCAGTGCTGCCCTAGCGGGAGGTCCCAATGAGCAGTTCTTC. Amino acid sequence: CSAALAGGPNEQFF.

The V call is TRBV18, the J call TRBJ2-2; possible D gene TRBD2, 6 bases. Germline V lookup: CDR1 KGHSH, CDR2 LQKENI. The CDR3 loop spans 15 amino acids. Trimming shortened V by 3 bases and J by 3 bases, and 11 bases separated the two germline ends. CDR3 region: CASSPIGGHTGELFF. As DNA, the CDR3 is TGTGCCAGCTCACCGATCGGGGGTCACACCGGGGAGCTGTTTTTT. Complete variable domain (other parts from reference TRBV18 and TRBJ2-2): NAGVMQNPRHLVRRRGQEARLRCSPMKGHSHVYWYRQLPEEGLKFMVYLQKENIIDESGMPKERFSAEFPKEGPSILRIQQVVRGDSAAYFCASSPIGGHTGELFFGEGSRLTVL.

This clonotype was picked up many times. The chain joins TRBV12-3 or TRBV12-4 to TRBJ2-1; no firm D call. The germline V and J ends were trimmed by 3 bases and 10 bases, with 7 bases remaining between them. There are 11 residues in the CDR3. The DNA for the CDR3 is TGTGCCAGCAGTTTTCTTGGAGAGCAGTTCTTC. Translating gives CASSFLGEQFF.

The chain couples TRBV28 to TRBJ2-7; 9 bases line up with TRBD1. Trimming cost V 3 bases and J 6 bases; bases outside gene matches: 12. The CDR3 extends over 16 amino acids. Germline CDR1 and CDR2: MDHEN and SYDVKM. CDR3 bases: TGTGCCAGCAGTTTGCCCTCCGGGACAGGGTTCCTCGAGCAGTACTTC. It codes for CASSLPSGTGFLEQYF.

The chain links TRBV7-3 to TRBJ2-3; possible D gene TRBD2, 6 bases. This CDR3 contains 15 residues. The ends were cut back, 3 bases at V and 1 base at J, with 11 bases in the middle. Germline V gene lookup returns CDR1 SGHTA and CDR2 FQGTGA. CDR3 sequence reads: CASSFGGTGTDTQYF. The CDR3 DNA sequence: TGTGCCAGCAGCTTTGGGGGGACCGGCACAGATACGCAGTATTTT.

The chain joins TRBV11-1 to TRBJ2-5; TRBD2 might be the D (5 bases). V lost 5 bases, J lost 5 bases, and 15 bases lay in between. Germline CDR1 is SGHAT and CDR2 is FQDESV (reference sequence). The CDR3 is made up of 14 amino acids. The CDR3 nucleotides are TGTGCCAGCAGCCGGGCCCCCACGGGGGAGACCCAGTACTTC. Protein product: CASSRAPTGETQYF. The full variable domain, completed using reference TRBV11-1 and TRBJ2-5, is EAEVAQSPRYKITEKSQAVAFWCDPISGHATLYWYRQILGQGPELLVQFQDESVVDDSQLPKDRFSAERLKGVDSTLKIQPAELGDSAMYLCASSRAPTGETQYFGPGTRLLVL.

This clonotype has just a few counts. The chain recombines TRBV21-1 with TRBJ2-4; the DNA was not used to check the table's D call, TRBD1. TRBV21-1 is a documented pseudogene. This CDR3 has 14 residues. CDR3 protein: CASSKVGGPNIQYF. The CDR3, as DNA: TGTGCCAGCAGCAAAGTTGGGGGGCCGAACATTCAGTACTTC.

This clonotype was detected only a few times. The J gene is TRBJ2-2, the V gene TRBV5-1; TRBD1 matches 8 bases. The CDR3 consists of 15 residues. Germline V CDR1 and CDR2: SGHRS, YFSETQ. V lost 4 bases, J lost 3 bases, and 5 bases stayed unmatched. As DNA, the CDR3 is TGCGCCAGCAGCCTCGCGACAGGGGACACCGGGGAGCTGTTTTTT. Its protein is CASSLATGDTGELFF. The whole variable domain, filled in from reference TRBV5-1 and TRBJ2-2, reads KAGVTQTPRYLIKTRGQQVTLSCSPISGHRSVSWYQQTPGQGLQFLFEYFSETQRNKGNFPGRFSGRQFSNSRSEMNVSTLELGDSALYLCASSLATGDTGELFFGEGSRLTVL.

A few counts support this clonotype. The V and J genes are TRBV20-1 and TRBJ1-1; TRBD1 aligns across 7 bases. Germline assignment: CDR1 DFQATT and CDR2 SNEGSKA (reference sequence). This CDR3 contains 14 residues. With V trimmed by 1 base and J by 1 base, 3 bases remained unmatched. The CDR3 protein is CSARAGTANTEAFF. The CDR3 DNA sequence: TGCAGTGCTAGAGCTGGGACAGCGAACACTGAAGCTTTCTTT.

The gene calls are TRBV18 and TRBJ2-7, with D perhaps TRBD1 or TRBD2 (6 bases each). This CDR3 contains 18 residues. The V and J ends lost 0 bases and 5 bases respectively, with 23 bases between them. Germline V gene data show CDR1 as KGHSH and CDR2 as LQKENI. The CDR3 region has the DNA TGTGCCAGCTCACCACCGGTCGGGGGCGCCCGCGGTGGCAACGAGCAGTACTTC. Translated: CASSPPVGGARGGNEQYF.

This clonotype was seen ten or more times. The genes are TRBV12-3 or TRBV12-4 and TRBJ2-5; 12 bases are shared with TRBD2. Trimming cost V 3 bases and J 2 bases; bases outside gene matches: 13. The CDR3 sequence is 19 residues long. Here the CDR3 DNA reads TGTGCCAGCAGTTTTCCCCCCTGGGCTAGCGGGAGGGGTCAAGAGACCCAGTACTTC. This codes for CASSFPPWASGRGQETQYF.

This clonotype appeared a few times. This rearrangement joins TRBV29-1 to TRBJ2-6; no reliable D call. Germline lookup yields CDR1 SQVTM and CDR2 ANQGSEA. Trimming took off 3 bases at V and 0 bases at J, with 12 bases between the two ends. This CDR3 has 16 amino acids. CDR3 amino acids: CSVDWQTLSGANVLTF. In DNA, the CDR3 is TGCAGCGTTGATTGGCAGACCCTCTCTGGGGCCAACGTCCTGACTTTC.